This is a list of T cell receptor beta chains from one sample in a study of identical twins. TCRdb independently ran MiXCR on the 5' RACE reads; one entry per CDR3 protein. The data hold 1.5 million or so distinct CDR3 sequences, with less than 35% observed a single time. The material sequenced was cord blood. These receptor sequences come from a newborn girl in good health. The CDR3 runs from the conserved cysteine through the conserved F or W. The order of the fields is D gene, clone size, CDR3 length, J gene, V gene, CDR3 protein, CDR3 DNA. The D gene is left open where the match is weak. Some rows mark clone size as missing; the rest say once, few, many or name a class of expanded clone.

. | . | 16 | TRBJ2-1 | TRBV7-8 | CASSLSYRETYNEQFF | TGTGCCAGCAGCTTATCGTACAGGGAGACCTACAATGAGCAGTTCTTC
TRBD1 | . | 14 | TRBJ1-2 | TRBV27 | CASSLQGANYGHTF | TGTGCCAGCAGTTTACAGGGGGCGAACTATGGCCACACCTTC
TRBD2 | few | 15 | TRBJ2-5 | TRBV28 | CASSPQLAGVETQYF | TGTGCCAGCAGTCCCCAACTAGCGGGAGTCGAGACCCAGTACTTC
. | once | 13 | TRBJ1-1 | TRBV2 | CASSGFGGTEAFF | TGTGCCAGCAGTGGCTTCGGGGGCACTGAAGCTTTCTTT
. | . | 15 | TRBJ1-1 | TRBV4-1 | CASSQGGWGNTEAFF | TGCGCCAGCAGCCAAGGGGGTTGGGGGAACACTGAAGCTTTCTTT
. | few | 14 | TRBJ2-2 | TRBV12-3/TRBV12-4 | CASSFASSTGELFF | TGTGCCAGCAGTTTCGCTAGCAGCACCGGGGAGCTGTTTTTT
TRBD2 | . | 12 | TRBJ2-1 | TRBV20-1 | CSARLSGVEQFF | TGCAGTGCTAGACTGAGCGGGGTTGAGCAGTTCTTC
. | . | 13 | TRBJ2-7 | TRBV2 | CASSRAQLGIQYF | TGTGCCAGCAGTAGGGCCCAACTAGGCATCCAGTACTTC
. | . | 14 | TRBJ1-2 | TRBV28 | CASHEGGRNYGYTF | TGTGCCAGCCATGAAGGGGGGAGGAACTATGGCTACACCTTC
. | few | 10 | TRBJ2-5 | TRBV20-1 | CSADTGTQYF | TGCAGTGCAGACACGGGGACCCAGTACTTC
. | . | 16 | TRBJ2-4 | TRBV24-1 | CATGDSRGMAKNIQYF | TGTGCCACCGGTGATTCCAGGGGTATGGCCAAAAACATTCAGTACTTC
TRBD2 | . | 16 | TRBJ2-3 | TRBV5-1 | CASSPGLAGVTDTRYF | TGCGCCAGCAGCCCGGGACTAGCGGGGGTCACAGATACGCGGTATTTT
TRBD2 | . | 13 | TRBJ2-5 | TRBV18 | CASGPSGRNEQYF | TGTGCCAGCGGTCCTAGCGGGAGAAATGAGCAGTACTTC
TRBD2 | . | 17 | TRBJ2-7 | TRBV11-1 | CASSNLITSGARREQYF | TGTGCCAGCAGCAACCTAATAACTAGCGGTGCCCGGAGAGAGCAGTACTTC
. | . | 13 | TRBJ2-1 | TRBV20-1 | CSARQVVNNEQFF | TGCAGTGCTAGACAGGTTGTGAACAATGAGCAGTTCTTC
TRBD2 | many | 15 | TRBJ2-1 | TRBV12-3/TRBV12-4 | CASSLLAGGPDEQFF | TGTGCCAGCAGTCTCTTAGCGGGAGGGCCAGATGAGCAGTTCTTC
. | . | 12 | TRBJ1-1 | TRBV10-3 | CAIRQLGTEAFF | TGTGCCATCAGGCAGCTCGGCACTGAAGCTTTCTTT
. | few | 14 | TRBJ2-7 | TRBV5-1 | CASSLGGPRDEQYF | TGCGCCAGCAGCTTGGGGGGCCCCAGAGACGAGCAGTACTTC
TRBD1 | . | 14 | TRBJ1-1 | TRBV24-1 | CATFPRDRNTEAFF | TGTGCCACCTTCCCCCGGGACAGGAACACTGAAGCTTTCTTT
TRBD1 | . | 15 | TRBJ2-7 | TRBV4-2 | CASSQPGQGGSEQYF | TGTGCCAGCAGCCAACCGGGACAGGGAGGGAGCGAGCAGTACTTC
TRBD2 | . | 15 | TRBJ2-7 | TRBV4-2 | CASSQDYGGGYEQYF | TGTGCCAGCAGCCAAGATTACGGGGGGGGCTACGAGCAGTACTTC
TRBD1 | . | 14 | TRBJ1-1 | TRBV3-1 | CASSQVTGTPEAFF | TGTGCCAGCAGCCAAGTGACAGGGACCCCTGAAGCTTTCTTT
TRBD2 | many | 16 | TRBJ2-1 | TRBV29-1 | CSVEGTSGSSYNEQFF | TGCAGCGTTGAAGGGACTAGCGGGAGCTCCTACAATGAGCAGTTCTTC
TRBD2 | once | 15 | TRBJ2-4 | TRBV4-1 | CASSQPSGVTNIQYF | TGCGCCAGCAGCCAACCTAGCGGGGTAACAAACATTCAGTACTTC
TRBD1 | . | 14 | TRBJ1-2 | TRBV20-1 | CSARNRGSGYGYTF | TGCAGTGCTAGGAACAGGGGATCGGGCTATGGCTACACCTTC
. | few | 15 | TRBJ2-7 | TRBV2 | CASLNSAGSSYEQYF | TGTGCCAGCCTCAATAGCGCGGGGAGCTCCTACGAGCAGTACTTC
. | . | 20 | TRBJ2-4 | TRBV4-1 | CASSRLPGIPALLAKNIQYF | TGCGCCAGCAGCCGGCTACCGGGGATCCCCGCCCTTCTAGCCAAAAACATTCAGTACTTC
. | . | 15 | TRBJ1-1 | TRBV27 | CASSSPRQTNTEAFF | TGTGCCAGCAGTTCCCCGAGACAAACGAACACTGAAGCTTTCTTT
. | . | 13 | TRBJ2-2 | TRBV29-1 | CSVPGAETGELFF | TGCAGCGTCCCGGGGGCCGAGACCGGGGAGCTGTTTTTT
TRBD1 | . | 14 | TRBJ2-7 | TRBV5-1 | CASSQGQDPYEQYF | TGCGCCAGCAGCCAGGGACAGGATCCCTACGAGCAGTACTTC
. | . | 13 | TRBJ1-2 | TRBV11-2 | CASSSTVFYGYTF | TGTGCCAGCAGCTCCACAGTGTTCTATGGCTACACCTTC
TRBD2 | few | 13 | TRBJ2-3 | TRBV5-1 | CASTGRGVDTQYF | TGCGCCAGCACTGGGAGGGGCGTGGATACGCAGTATTTT
TRBD2 | . | 13 | TRBJ2-7 | TRBV28 | CASSLAGGYGQYF | TGTGCCAGCAGTTTAGCGGGAGGATACGGGCAGTACTTC
. | many | 15 | TRBJ2-3 | TRBV2 | CATLVMDWSTDTQYF | TGTGCCACCCTGGTGATGGACTGGAGCACAGATACGCAGTATTTT